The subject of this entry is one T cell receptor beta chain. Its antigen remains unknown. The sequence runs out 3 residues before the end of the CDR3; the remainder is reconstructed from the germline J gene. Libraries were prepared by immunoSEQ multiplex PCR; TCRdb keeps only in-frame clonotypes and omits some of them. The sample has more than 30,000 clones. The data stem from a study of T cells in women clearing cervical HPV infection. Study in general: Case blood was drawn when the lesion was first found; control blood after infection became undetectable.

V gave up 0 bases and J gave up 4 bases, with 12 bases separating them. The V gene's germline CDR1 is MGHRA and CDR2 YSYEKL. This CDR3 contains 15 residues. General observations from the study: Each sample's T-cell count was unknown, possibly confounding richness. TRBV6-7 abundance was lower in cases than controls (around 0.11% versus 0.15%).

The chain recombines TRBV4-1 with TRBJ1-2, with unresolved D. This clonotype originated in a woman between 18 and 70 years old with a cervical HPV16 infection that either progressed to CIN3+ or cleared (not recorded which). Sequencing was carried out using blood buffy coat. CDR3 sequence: CASSQEVGRSYGYTF. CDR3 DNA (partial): TGCGCCAGCAGCCAAGAAGTAGGCAGGTCCTATGGC.